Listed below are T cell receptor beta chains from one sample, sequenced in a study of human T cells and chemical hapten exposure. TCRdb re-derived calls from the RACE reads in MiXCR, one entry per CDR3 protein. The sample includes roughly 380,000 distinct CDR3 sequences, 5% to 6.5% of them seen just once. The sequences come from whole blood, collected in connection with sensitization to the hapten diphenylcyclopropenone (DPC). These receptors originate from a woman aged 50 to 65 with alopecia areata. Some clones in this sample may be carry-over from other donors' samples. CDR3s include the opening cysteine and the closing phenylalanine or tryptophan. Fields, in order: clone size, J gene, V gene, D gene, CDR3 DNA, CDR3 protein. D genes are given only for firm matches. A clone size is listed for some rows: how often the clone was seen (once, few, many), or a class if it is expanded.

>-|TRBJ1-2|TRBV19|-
TGTGCCAGTTCTGAAATTAACTATGGCTACACCTTC
CASSEINYGYTF
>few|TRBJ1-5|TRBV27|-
TGTGCCAGCAGTTTGGTACCAAATCAGCCCCAGCATTTT
CASSLVPNQPQHF
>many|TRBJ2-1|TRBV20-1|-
TGCAGTGCTAGAGATCCGGGACTGTACTCCTACAATGAGCAGTTCTTC
CSARDPGLYSYNEQFF
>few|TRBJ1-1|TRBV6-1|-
TGTGCCAGCAGTGAAGCGGGGGGCGGGAGGAACACTGAAGCTTTCTTT
CASSEAGGGRNTEAFF
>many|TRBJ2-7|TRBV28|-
TGTGCCAGCAGCAGAGCGAGCTCCTACGAGCAGTACTTC
CASSRASSYEQYF
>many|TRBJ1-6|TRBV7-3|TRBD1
TGTGCCAGCAGCCGGGACAGGGCAAATTCACCCCTCCACTTT
CASSRDRANSPLHF
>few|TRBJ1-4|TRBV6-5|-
TGTGCCAGCAAGGCGTTAACTAATGAAAAACTGTTTTTT
CASKALTNEKLFF
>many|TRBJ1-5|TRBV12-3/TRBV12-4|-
TGTGCCAGCAGTCGGTATAGCAATCAGCCCCAGCATTTT
CASSRYSNQPQHF
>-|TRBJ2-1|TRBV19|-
TGTGCCAGTAGTTTCTCGGCTCACAATGAGCAGTTCTTC
CASSFSAHNEQFF
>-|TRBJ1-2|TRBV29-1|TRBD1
TGCAGCGTTCACGGGGGGACAGGGGAAGGCTACACCTTC
CSVHGGTGEGYTF
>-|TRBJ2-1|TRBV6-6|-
TGTGCCAGCAGTTACTCTTCCCCAGCCAATTCCTACAATGAGCAGTTCTTC
CASSYSSPANSYNEQFF
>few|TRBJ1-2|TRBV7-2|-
TGTGCCAGCAGCTTAGGGGGACCCGGGGCGGAGGGCTACACCTTC
CASSLGGPGAEGYTF
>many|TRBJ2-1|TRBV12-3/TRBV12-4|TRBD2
TGTGCCAGCAGTCGGGGAGGGCCCGATGAGCAGTTCTTC
CASSRGGPDEQFF
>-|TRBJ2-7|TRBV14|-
TGTGCCAGCAGCCCGGTGGGGGGCCACGAGCAGTACTTC
CASSPVGGHEQYF